The clone carrying this TCR beta chain was seen repeatedly, ten times or more. Using around 10 ml of fresh peripheral blood, PBMCs were prepared. Germline V gene data show CDR1 as SGHNT and CDR2 as YYREEE (reference sequence). V was shortened by 4 bases and J by 5 bases, with 10 bases between the two germline ends. CDR3 size: 13 residues. This sample is drawn from a study of T cells in Graves' hyperthyroidism and ophthalmopathy. Study information: The authors collected peripheral blood at initial diagnosis, before any treatment.

Amplification of TCR beta CDR3 regions was performed using RNA transcripts as template. RT-PCR in the first round (using the HTBI primer set) targeted the TCR CDR3. TCRdb reprocessed the multiplex PCR reads with MiXCR, giving one entry per CDR3 protein. The table lists about 110,000 distinct CDR3 sequences, about 15% of them singletons, with around 42% in the top ten. The sequenced sample was blood. The chain has TRBV5-4 and TRBJ2-1; tentative D call: TRBD1 (5 bases). This clonotype was obtained from a woman in her forties or fifties with Graves' hyperthyroidism. The CDR3 DNA reads as TGTGCCAGCAGCACCGACAGACACAATGAGCAGTTCTTC. As protein: CASSTDRHNEQFF.